The present TCR beta chain was sequenced within a study of blood T cells in healthy people across ages. Points from the study as a whole: A greater number of naive CD4+ cells and higher diversity distinguished long-lived donors from aged donors.

As to this clonotype: Its target is not known.

Per the germline V gene, CDR1 is SNHLY and CDR2 is FYNNEI. This CDR3 is built from 15 residues. Trimming removed 7 bases at V and 2 bases at J, with 15 bases between. With a J-beta primer mix and a sample-barcoded 5' primer, a second PCR ran about 6 to 11 cycles. Every cDNA molecule bore a tag from a template-switch adaptor containing 12 random nucleotides. Every sample gave at least 2.5 million paired-end reads containing CDR3. A single record per CDR3 protein comes from TCRdb applying MiXCR to the 5' RACE reads. This sample has roughly 1.4 million distinct CDR3 sequences; around 59% occur once, and the top ten carry 5.5% to 8%.

This sequence originates from a man aged 18 to 30 in good health. What was sequenced was blood. The genes are TRBV2 and TRBJ2-4; perhaps TRBD1 as D (6 bases). CDR3 loop: CASNKDSGTKNIQYF. CDR3 in DNA: TGTGCCAGCAATAAGGACAGCGGAACCAAAAACATTCAGTACTTC. Filled out from reference TRBV2 and TRBJ2-4, the complete variable domain reads EPEVTQTPSHQVTQMGQEVILRCVPISNHLYFYWYRQILGQKVEFLVSFYNNEISEKSEIFDDQFSVERPDGSNFTLKIRSTKLEDSAMYFCASNKDSGTKNIQYFGAGTRLSVL.